These T cell receptor beta chains were read from a single sample in a study of T cell responses to AZD1222 COVID-19 vaccine. Profiling relied on immunoSEQ multiplex PCR, and the TCRdb table lists in-frame clones only, not all of them. The table includes 130,000 or so clones, under 90% detected once. Source: peripheral blood, taken on day 0 of AZD1222 vaccination. All receptors derive from an adult in good health. The CDR3 runs from the conserved cysteine through the conserved F or W. Where a row states a size, it is once, few, many or the class of an expanded clone; other rows omit it.

V gene,J gene,clone size,CDR3 protein
TRBV7-2,TRBJ1-1,NA,CASSADRGRNTEAFF
TRBV7-9,TRBJ1-2,NA,CASNHRGLDYGYTF
TRBV28,TRBJ1-1,NA,CASSLVAEAFF
TRBV18,TRBJ2-7,once,CASSPLGGDGRYEQYF
TRBV18,TRBJ1-5,NA,CASSPDRNQPQHF
TRBV11-3,TRBJ2-2,NA,CASSLGAGSFTGELFF
TRBV5-1,TRBJ1-4,NA,CASSLAGDGRSEKLFF
TRBV7-2,TRBJ2-7,few,CASSLSGGGTYEQYF
TRBV5-1,TRBJ2-3,once,CASSSNSGRSTDTQYF
TRBV6-6,TRBJ1-6,NA,CASSERLSNSPLHF
TRBV11-2,TRBJ1-1,few,CASSFQGYRTEAFF
TRBV2,TRBJ1-5,NA,CASSVSGQQNQPQHF
TRBV20-1,TRBJ2-5,once,CSASGGEETQYF
TRBV9,TRBJ2-7,once,CASSVRGGYDYEQYF
TRBV28,TRBJ2-7,NA,CASSLTGAGEQYF
TRBV7-2,TRBJ2-3,few,CASSDGGVDTQYF
TRBV7-2,TRBJ1-4,NA,CASSLRGTAEEKLFF
TRBV7-2,TRBJ1-2,NA,CASSTTPTVNYGYTF
TRBV28,TRBJ2-3,NA,CASSNSWGRRSTDTQYF
TRBV28,TRBJ1-1,once,CASSSGRGNTEAFF
TRBV7-8,TRBJ1-2,NA,CASSGRFSVESNYGYTF
TRBV21-1,TRBJ2-5,NA,CASRARETQYF
TRBV18,TRBJ2-1,NA,CASSPQSRNEQFF
TRBV19,TRBJ1-1,NA,CASSIRRLATEAFF
TRBV10-3,TRBJ1-2,few,CAIRNTGHKNYGYTF
TRBV7-2,TRBJ2-3,few,CASSPGWGVSTDTQYF
TRBV11-3,TRBJ2-2,NA,CASSLAGTYTGELFF
TRBV2,TRBJ2-2,NA,CASTLWQGATGELFF
TRBV6-5,TRBJ1-5,NA,CASNGGREHQPQHF
TRBV6-2/TRBV6-3,TRBJ1-2,NA,CASSYSLHLTGGSNGYTF
TRBV7-9,TRBJ1-4,NA,CASSRRVATNEKLFF
TRBV25-1,TRBJ1-4,few,CASSGGVLGGKLFF
TRBV28,TRBJ1-4,few,CAAKTTNEKLFF
TRBV2,TRBJ1-6,NA,CARTGTPYTLYNSPLHF
TRBV5-5,TRBJ2-5,once,CASSLEVAGGHRETQYF
TRBV11-2,TRBJ2-7,once,CASSLDDRGPYEQYF
TRBV14,TRBJ2-7,NA,CASSQGLGRKYF
TRBV6-5,TRBJ1-3,NA,CASSRDSPSGNTIYF
TRBV2,TRBJ2-1,NA,CASSERRGSSYNEQFF
TRBV4-2,TRBJ2-7,NA,CASSQEGTSGYEQYF
TRBV25-1,TRBJ1-2,NA,CASSLSAGGYTF
TRBV5-5,TRBJ2-7,NA,CASSLTLQPYEQYF
TRBV27,TRBJ1-1,NA,CASSPMGGAGVFF
TRBV5-1,TRBJ1-4,few,CASSATGQLNEKLFF